This TCR beta chain was obtained from a study of CD8 T cells in Susac syndrome. The study, taken as a whole, reports: The study conceded that relatively few individuals underwent its TCR sequencing and HLA analysis.

CD8+ and CD4+ T cells from blood underwent TCR beta sequencing, which was carried out in a high-throughput format. TEMRA cells were enriched by FACS, while CD8+ and CD4+ T cells were obtained through a negative isolation that was performed magnetically. About this clonotype itself: The antigen is unknown.

After extraction with the RNeasy kit, about 0.45 to 1 ug of the RNA was reverse transcribed using random hexamers. The TCR beta CDR3 was amplified by immunoSEQ multiplex PCR across 54 Vbeta, 13 Jbeta. Each CDR3 protein gets one entry after TCRdb re-called the immunoSEQ multiplex PCR reads with MiXCR. This sample carries under 200,000 distinct CDR3 sequences, about 93% of them seen once, and the ten largest clones take 0.1%. V shed 3 bases and J shed 7 bases, with 16 bases lying between them. The CDR3 has 16 residues. Germline CDR1 and CDR2: LNHDA and SQIVND (reference sequence). The sequence came from a human donor in good health. V is TRBV19 and J is TRBJ1-6; perhaps TRBD1 as D (5 bases). The sample was CD4+ T cells from PBMCs. The chain's CDR3 is CASSIYDSSRNSPLHF. CDR3 DNA sequence: TGTGCCAGTAGTATTTACGACAGCTCCCGGAATTCACCCCTCCACTTT.